The 26 T cell receptor beta chains in this list originate from one sample, sequenced in a study of T cell repertoires in cytomegalovirus infection. TCRdb re-called the reads through MiXCR, storing one row per CDR3 protein. This table has some 900,000 distinct CDR3 sequences, about 30% appearing once. Their recognized antigens are unknown. The sequences come from cultured CD8+ T cells from PBMCs, collected from culture after CMV antigen stimulation. The receptors here all came from a human donor in good health (CMV status not recorded). Some clones in this sample may be carry-over from other donors' samples.

J is TRBJ2-7 and V is TRBV28, with 8 positions matching TRBD1. The V gene's germline CDR1 is MDHEN and CDR2 SYDVKM. This CDR3 region has 14 residues. V gave up 8 bases and J gave up 1 base; unmatched junction bases: 7. The CDR3 nucleotides read TGTGCCAGCCAACGCAGGGGGCGTTCCTACGAGCAGTACGTC. Protein: CASQRRGRSYEQYV.

This chain joins TRBV6-6 and TRBJ2-3; D remains unclear. This CDR3 contains 14 residues. Trimming took off 5 bases at V and 0 bases at J, with 9 bases between the two ends. Germline loops: CDR1 MNHNY, CDR2 SVGAGI (reference sequence). CDR3: CASSLRLSTDTQYF. The CDR3 nucleotides read TGTGCCAGCAGTCTGAGACTCAGCACAGATACGCAGTATTTT.

The chain couples TRBV12-3 or TRBV12-4 to TRBJ2-5, with 7 bases lining up with TRBD1. There are 12 residues in the CDR3. J lost 5 bases, V lost 6 bases, and 3 bases had no gene match. CDR3 loop: CASSGQDETQYF. CDR3 DNA: TGTGCCAGCAGCGGACAGGACGAGACCCAGTACTTC.

The chain links TRBV7-9 to TRBJ2-7, with D perhaps TRBD1 (5 bases). This CDR3 spans 12 amino acids. Germline V gives CDR1 SEHNR, CDR2 FQNEAQ (reference sequence). V was trimmed by 3 bases and J by 6 bases, leaving 9 bases between them. Here the CDR3 DNA reads TGTGCCAGCAGCTTCAGGGCACTCGAGCAGTACGTC. Its protein is CASSFRALEQYV.

This clonotype was picked up a small number of times. The chain employs TRBV28 and TRBJ2-2; 7 positions match TRBD1. The ends lost 4 bases at V and 3 bases at J; junction bases unmatched: 2. Per germline, CDR1 MDHEN and CDR2 SYDVKM. CDR3 length equals 14 residues. The CDR3 loop reads CASSSTGYTGELFF. The CDR3, as DNA: TGTGCCAGCAGTTCGACAGGGTACACCGGGGAGCTGTTTTTT.

There are many counts of this clonotype. V usage is TRBV12-3 or TRBV12-4 and J usage is TRBJ1-1; D gene uncertain. Trimming removed 0 bases from V and 0 bases from J, with 5 bases in between. This CDR3 region has 14 residues. The CDR3 sequence: CASSLAGMNTEAFF. As DNA, the CDR3 is TGTGCCAGCAGTTTAGCAGGAATGAACACTGAAGCTTTCTTT.

This clonotype showed up just a few times. This rearrangement joins TRBV6-6 to TRBJ2-3, with 8 bases identical to TRBD2. J gave up 5 bases and V 2 bases, and 9 bases lay outside the gene matches. This CDR3 comprises 16 residues. Germline V gene sequence: CDR1 MNHNY, CDR2 SVGAGI (reference sequence). The CDR3 DNA is TGTGCCAGCAGTTACCTACCGGGGGGGGCCCAAGATACGCAGTATTTT. Encoded protein: CASSYLPGGAQDTQYF.

This clonotype appeared a few times. J is TRBJ1-2 and V is TRBV2; D not certain. V was clipped by 4 bases and J by 3 bases, with 9 bases between them. Germline CDR1 and CDR2: SNHLY and FYNNEI. This CDR3 region has 13 residues. This CDR3 is CASSGRRYYGYTF. The CDR3 bases are TGTGCCAGCAGTGGCCGGCGGTACTATGGCTACACCTTC.

This clonotype was observed a handful of times. The chain employs TRBV10-3 and TRBJ1-4; D may be TRBD1 (5 bases). With 3 bases removed from V and 0 bases from J, the gap between germline ends came to 8 bases. CDR3 size: 15 residues. The germline V gene encodes CDR1 ENHRY and CDR2 SYGVKD. This chain's CDR3 is CAISERDATNEKLFF. In nucleotides, the CDR3 is TGTGCCATCAGTGAAAGGGACGCAACTAATGAAAAACTGTTTTTT.

This clonotype has just a few counts. The CDR3, as DNA: TGTGCCAGCAGCTATGTAGAAACTGAAGCTTTCTTT. As protein: CASSYVETEAFF. The chain is built from TRBV28 and TRBJ1-1; no firm D call. The CDR3 loop spans 12 amino acids. Germline V gene lookup returns CDR1 MDHEN and CDR2 SYDVKM. The V end was cut by 6 bases, the J end by 5 bases, with 10 bases between.

This clonotype showed up many times. This rearrangement joins TRBV6-1 to TRBJ1-2; D possibly corresponds to TRBD1 (6 bases). Per the germline V gene, CDR1 is MNHNS and CDR2 is SASEGT. V lost 7 bases and J 8 bases, leaving 17 bases between the germline ends. The CDR3 covers 13 residues. The CDR3 nucleotides read TGTGCCAGCATACAGGGATCCTCCTCCGGCTACACCTTC. Translating gives CASIQGSSSGYTF.

This chain links TRBV2 with TRBJ1-3, with D perhaps matching TRBD1 (5 bases). The CDR3 runs 14 residues. V lost 7 bases and J 4 bases, leaving 14 bases between the germline ends. CDR1 and CDR2 from the germline V gene are SNHLY and FYNNEI. In DNA form, the CDR3 reads TGTGCCAGCATCCAAAAGGGGTTGGGAAACACCATATATTTT. Translation: CASIQKGLGNTIYF.

The V call is TRBV12-3 or TRBV12-4, the J call TRBJ2-3, with D hard to call. V was trimmed by 4 bases and J by 0 bases, leaving 11 bases between them. The CDR3 is 15 amino acids. The CDR3 bases are TGTGCCAGCAGTTCCCGCCCGGACAGCACAGATACGCAGTATTTT. This codes for CASSSRPDSTDTQYF.

In this sample, this clonotype turned up a few times. V usage is TRBV7-9 and J usage is TRBJ1-5; D not certain. The germline V gene has CDR1 SEHNR and CDR2 FQNEAQ (reference sequence). The CDR3 is 18 amino acids. V dropped 6 bases and J dropped 1 base, with 22 bases sitting between them. DNA for the CDR3: TGTGCCAGCAGTGCTAAGGAACCGGGAGGGTTAAGCAATCAGCCCCAGCATTTT. It translates to CASSAKEPGGLSNQPQHF.

This clonotype occurred a few times. The CDR3 nucleotides read TGCGCCAGCAGCTCTTCCTCGCTGGGCCCAGATACGCAGTATTTT. Translated: CASSSSSLGPDTQYF. V and J are TRBV4-1 and TRBJ2-3; D gene unclear. The CDR3 length is 15 residues. Trimming shortened V by 5 bases and J by 4 bases, and 16 bases separated the two germline ends. The germline gives CDR1 MGHRA, CDR2 YSYEKL.

V and J are TRBV11-2 and TRBJ2-7; 8 bases agree with TRBD2. Germline V gene data show CDR1 as SGHAT and CDR2 as FQNNGV. The CDR3 extends over 15 amino acids. DNA for the CDR3: TGTGTCAGCAGTTTCGGGGGGGAACCGTTAAGCGAGCAGTACGTC. Protein sequence: CVSSFGGEPLSEQYV.

The V gene is TRBV12-3 or TRBV12-4, the J gene TRBJ1-5; tentatively, D is TRBD1 (5 bases). Trimming shortened V by 2 bases and J by 3 bases, and 14 bases separated the two germline ends. The CDR3 is 16 amino acids. The CDR3 loop is CASSLRRGSNNQPQHF. DNA for the CDR3: TGTGCCAGCAGTTTAAGGAGGGGAAGTAACAATCAGCCCCAGCATTTT.

This clonotype turned up a few times. The genes are TRBV6-5 and TRBJ1-2, with no clear D. Germline V lookup: CDR1 MNHEY, CDR2 SVGAGI. The ends were cut back, 4 bases at V and 2 bases at J, with 8 bases in the middle. The CDR3 extends over 13 amino acids. CDR3 region: CASSWKKNYGYTF. For the CDR3, the DNA is TGTGCCAGCAGTTGGAAAAAGAACTATGGCTACACCTTC.

The chain employs TRBV7-8 and TRBJ1-6; a possible D gene is TRBD1 (5 bases). The germline V gene encodes CDR1 SGHVS and CDR2 FQNEAQ. The CDR3 is 16 amino acids. The ends were cut back, 2 bases at V and 5 bases at J, with 13 bases in the middle. CDR3 amino acids: CASSLNPGWDNSPLHF. CDR3 sequence (DNA): TGTGCCAGCAGCTTAAACCCAGGGTGGGATAATTCACCCCTCCACTTT.

This clonotype appeared many times. This chain connects TRBV7-9 to TRBJ2-7; D uncertain. CDR3 length: 14 amino acids. V was shortened by 4 bases and J by 2 bases, with 12 bases between the two germline ends. The germline V gene encodes CDR1 SEHNR and CDR2 FQNEAQ (reference sequence). The CDR3 spells CASSSSRIAYEQYV. DNA for the CDR3: TGTGCCAGCAGCTCCTCTAGGATCGCCTACGAGCAGTACGTC.

The CDR3 loop reads CASRRTGGRNQPQHF. The CDR3 bases are TGTGCCAGCAGGAGGACAGGGGGCCGCAATCAGCCCCAGCATTTT. The chain uses TRBV28 and TRBJ1-5; 11 bases are shared with TRBD1. Germline CDR1 is MDHEN and CDR2 is SYDVKM. CDR3 length equals 15 residues. Trimming at V came to 6 bases and at J to 2 bases, leaving 3 bases not matched to a gene.

This clonotype has a handful of counts. The rearrangement links TRBV24-1 to TRBJ1-2, with D possibly being TRBD1 (6 bases). The CDR3 sequence is 14 residues long. V gave up 3 bases and J gave up 8 bases, with 15 bases separating them. CDR1 is KGHDR, CDR2 SFDVKD, per germline. In DNA, the CDR3 is TGTGCCACCAGTGATCGCAGTACAGGGTACGGCTACACCTTC. Translated: CATSDRSTGYGYTF.

As regards this clonotype: One junction end does not reproduce the germline sequence, and a read error may be involved. CDR3 amino acids: CTSNERGHQETQYF. The CDR3 DNA sequence: TGTACCAGCAACGAACGGGGGCACCAAGAGACCCAGTACTTC. The gene calls are TRBV7-6 and TRBJ2-5, with D perhaps matching TRBD1 or TRBD2 (6 bases each). Germline CDR1 and CDR2: SGHVS and FNYEAQ. This CDR3 spans 14 amino acids.

A word on this clonotype: This could be a read error, since a much larger clone is one nucleotide away. This sequence joins TRBV7-9 and TRBJ2-7; D possibly corresponds to TRBD2 (5 bases). Germline CDR1 and CDR2: SEHNR and FQNEAQ (reference sequence). The CDR3 runs to 15 residues. The CDR3 DNA is TGTGTCAGCAGCTTAGACTTAGCGCCTTCCTACGAGCAGTACTTC. Translating it yields CVSSLDLAPSYEQYF.

This clonotype was observed at least ten times. This chain uses TRBV7-6 with TRBJ2-3; D uncertain. This CDR3 has 18 amino acids. CDR1 is SGHVS and CDR2 is FNYEAQ in the germline V gene. V lost 3 bases to trimming and J lost 0 bases, with 19 bases between them. CDR3: CASSFGLIPGRSTDTQYF. CDR3 nucleotides: TGTGCCAGCAGCTTTGGGCTTATCCCCGGCCGCAGCACAGATACGCAGTATTTT.

The genes are TRBV6-5 and TRBJ2-2; D tentatively reads TRBD1 or TRBD2 (6 bases each). Germline V CDR1 and CDR2: MNHEY, SVGAGI. The CDR3 runs to 16 residues. Trimming removed 7 bases at V and 0 bases at J, with 15 bases between. The chain's CDR3 is CASTKEGGANTGELFF. Written as DNA, the CDR3 is TGTGCCAGCACTAAAGAGGGGGGCGCGAACACCGGGGAGCTGTTTTTT.